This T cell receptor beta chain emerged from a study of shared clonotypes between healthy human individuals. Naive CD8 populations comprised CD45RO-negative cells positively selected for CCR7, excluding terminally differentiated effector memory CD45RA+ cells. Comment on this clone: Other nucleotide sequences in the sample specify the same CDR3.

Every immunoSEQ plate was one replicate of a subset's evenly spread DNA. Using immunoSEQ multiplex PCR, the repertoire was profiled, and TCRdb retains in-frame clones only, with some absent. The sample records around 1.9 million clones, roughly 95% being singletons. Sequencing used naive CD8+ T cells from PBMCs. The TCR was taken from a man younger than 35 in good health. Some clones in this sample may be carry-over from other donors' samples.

CDR3 residues: CASSLGRGYNEQFF. The CDR3 DNA reads TGTGCCAGCAGTTTAGGGCGGGGGTACAATGAGCAGTTCTTC. The chain combines TRBV27 with TRBJ2-1; 7 positions agree with TRBD2. This CDR3 comprises 14 residues. With 2 bases clipped from V and 4 bases from J, the junction kept 2 bases outside the gene matches. Germline V gene sequence: CDR1 MNHEY, CDR2 SMNVEV (reference sequence).